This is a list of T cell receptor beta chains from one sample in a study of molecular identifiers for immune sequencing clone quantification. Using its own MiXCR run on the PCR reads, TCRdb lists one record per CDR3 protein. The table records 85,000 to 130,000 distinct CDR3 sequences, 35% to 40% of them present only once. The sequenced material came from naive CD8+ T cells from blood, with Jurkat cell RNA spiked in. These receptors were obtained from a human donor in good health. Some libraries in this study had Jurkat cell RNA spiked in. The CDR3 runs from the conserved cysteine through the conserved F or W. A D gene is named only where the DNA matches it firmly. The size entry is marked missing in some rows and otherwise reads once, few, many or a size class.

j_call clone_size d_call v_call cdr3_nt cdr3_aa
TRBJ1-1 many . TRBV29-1 TGCAGCGTGGAACACGAGAACACTGAAGCTTTCTTT CSVEHENTEAFF
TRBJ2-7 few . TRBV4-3 TGCGCCAGCAGCCCCGGGTCGGGACGCGACTCATTGGAGCAGTACTTC CASSPGSGRDSLEQYF
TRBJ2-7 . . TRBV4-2 TGTGCCAGCAGCCAAGAATTGTTAGCCTTCGACGAGCAGTACTTC CASSQELLAFDEQYF
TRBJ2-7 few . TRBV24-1 TGTGCCACCAGTGATTCCCGGGACGAGCAGTACTTC CATSDSRDEQYF
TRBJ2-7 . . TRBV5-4 TGTGCCAGCAGCTTGGATAGGGGCTCCTACGAGCAGTACTTC CASSLDRGSYEQYF
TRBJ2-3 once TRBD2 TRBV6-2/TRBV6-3 TGTGACAGCGGGGGGGTCCGCACAGATACGCAGTATTTT CDSGGVRTDTQYF
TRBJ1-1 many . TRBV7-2 TGTGCCAGCAGCTTAGACCCCTATTATCAAGGACATGGCGGGATGAACACTGAAGCTTTCTTT CASSLDPYYQGHGGMNTEAFF
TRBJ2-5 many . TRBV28 TGTGCCAGCAGTCCGCTCTCGCGGGGCCAAGAGACCCAGTACTTC CASSPLSRGQETQYF
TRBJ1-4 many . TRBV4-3 TGCGCCAGCAGCCAAGGGGATGGGGCAGTGAATGAAAAACTGTTTTTT CASSQGDGAVNEKLFF
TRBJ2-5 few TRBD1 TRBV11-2 TGTGCCAGCAGCCCGGGCTCCGGGACAGGGGCTGTGAAGACCCAGTACTTC CASSPGSGTGAVKTQYF
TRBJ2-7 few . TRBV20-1 TGCAGTGCCCCCCGAAGGGGACATCTAAGCCTGCCCATCGAGCAGTACTTC CSAPRRGHLSLPIEQYF
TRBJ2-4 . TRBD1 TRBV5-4 TGTGCCAGCAGCACGGGACAGGAAATAAACATTCAGTACTTC CASSTGQEINIQYF
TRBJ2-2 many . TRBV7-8 TGTGCCAGCAGCCCCTTTGTATGGCACACCGGGGAGCTGTTTTTT CASSPFVWHTGELFF
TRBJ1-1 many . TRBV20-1 TGCAGTGCAAAGGGACGGTTGAACACTGAAGCTTTCTTT CSAKGRLNTEAFF
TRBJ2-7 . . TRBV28 TGTGCCAGCAGCGAGGTACTCGAGCGCTACGAGCAGTACTTC CASSEVLERYEQYF
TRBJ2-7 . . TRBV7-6 TGTGCCAGCAGCATATACGCAGGGATGGCCCACGAGCAGTACTTC CASSIYAGMAHEQYF
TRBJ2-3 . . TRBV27 TGTGCCAGCAGTATTCAGCAATTAGTTCGAGAAGCGCAGTATTTT CASSIQQLVREAQYF
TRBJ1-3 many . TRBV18 TGTGCCAGCTTCCCACACCCCGACACTGGAAACACCATATATTTT CASFPHPDTGNTIYF
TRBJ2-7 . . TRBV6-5 TGTGCCAGCAGTGACAGCTACGAGCAGCACTTC CASSDSYEQHF
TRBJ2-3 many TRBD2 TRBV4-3 TGCGCCAGCAGCCAAACCAGCTCCGGGACTAGAGGCACAGATACGCAGTATTTT CASSQTSSGTRGTDTQYF
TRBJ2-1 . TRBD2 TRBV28 TGTGCCAGCAGCTCGGGACTAGCATCCTACAATGAGCAGTTCTTC CASSSGLASYNEQFF
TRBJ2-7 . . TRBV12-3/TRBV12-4 TGTGCCAGCAGTTTCGGGGGTATGGTTTACGAGCAGTACTTC CASSFGGMVYEQYF
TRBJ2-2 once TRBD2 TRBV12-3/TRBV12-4 TGTGCCAGCAGGGTAGCGGGACTGATCCCGAACACCGGGGAGCTGTTATTT CASRVAGLIPNTGELLF
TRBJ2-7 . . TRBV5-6 TGTGCCAGCAGCTTGGCCACGTTGGTAGGGGCCTACGAGCAGTACTTC CASSLATLVGAYEQYF
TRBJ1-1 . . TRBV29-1 TGCAGCGCCATTGGGATGAACACTGAAGCTTTCTTT CSAIGMNTEAFF
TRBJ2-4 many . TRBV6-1 TGTGCCAGCAGTGCCCTCACTAGCAGAAAAAACATTCAGTACTTC CASSALTSRKNIQYF
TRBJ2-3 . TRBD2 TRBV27 TGTGCCAGCAGTTTAGGACTAGCGGGAGTAGGGGATACGCAGTATTTT CASSLGLAGVGDTQYF
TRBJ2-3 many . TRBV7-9 TGTGCCAGCAGGAGGGGAGGGGGGCCCACAGATACGCAGTATTTT CASRRGGGPTDTQYF
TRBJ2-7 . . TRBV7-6 TGTGCCAGCAGCCCCCTCGTGCCCTACGGACTCGTCGACTCCTACGAGCAGTACTTC CASSPLVPYGLVDSYEQYF
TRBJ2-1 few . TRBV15 TGTGCCACCAGCAGAGAGCCCGGTGAGCAGTTCTTC CATSREPGEQFF
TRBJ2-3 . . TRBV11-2 TGTGCCAGCAGCTTAGCGGGCTGCTCCCCAGATACGCAGTATTTT CASSLAGCSPDTQYF
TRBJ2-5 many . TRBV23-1 TGCGCCAGCAGTCCCATCTACCGGACAGTGGGTTCCCAAGAGACCCAGTACTTC CASSPIYRTVGSQETQYF
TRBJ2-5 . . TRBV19 TGTGCCAGTAGTATATGGGCTGGAGTTGAGACCCAGTACTTC CASSIWAGVETQYF
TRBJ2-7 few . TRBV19 TGTGCCAGTAGTATAGTTTTTCGGACCACCTACGAGCAGTACTTC CASSIVFRTTYEQYF
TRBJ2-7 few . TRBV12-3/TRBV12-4 TGTGCCAGCAGTTTTGGGGGAGGTGGGGCCTACGAGCAGTACTTC CASSFGGGGAYEQYF
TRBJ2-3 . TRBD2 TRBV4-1 TGCGCCAGCAGCCACCCGGGACTAGGGGGCACAGATACGCAGTATTTT CASSHPGLGGTDTQYF
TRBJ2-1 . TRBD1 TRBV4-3 TGCGCCAGCAGCCAAAAGACAGGGGGGTACTACAATGAGCAGTTCTTC CASSQKTGGYYNEQFF
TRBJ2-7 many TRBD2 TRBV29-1 TGCAGCGTCCGACGGGGAGCGGGAGTGTCCTACGAGCAGTACTTC CSVRRGAGVSYEQYF
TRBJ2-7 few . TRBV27 TGTGCCAGCAGTTTCGGGGTGGGAGGTGCGTACGAGCAGTACTTC CASSFGVGGAYEQYF
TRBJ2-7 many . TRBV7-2 TGTGCCAGCAGCCCGGGACTGGGATCCTACGAGCAGTACTTC CASSPGLGSYEQYF
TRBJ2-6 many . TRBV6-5 TGTGCCAGCAGAGTCACAGGCCTCTCTGGGGCCAACGTCCTGACTTTC CASRVTGLSGANVLTF
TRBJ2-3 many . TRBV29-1 TGCAGCGCACGAACAGATACGCAGTATTTT CSARTDTQYF
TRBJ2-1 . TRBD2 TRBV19 TGTGCCAGTAGTAGCCTAGCGGAGCCCTACAATGAGCAGTTCTTC CASSSLAEPYNEQFF
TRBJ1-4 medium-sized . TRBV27 TGTGCCAGCAGTTTACAGGGGGAAAAACTGTTTTTT CASSLQGEKLFF
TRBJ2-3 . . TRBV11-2 TGTGCCAGCAGCCCTGCCATGGCCCCCCCACAGATAGATACGCAGTATTTT CASSPAMAPPQIDTQYF
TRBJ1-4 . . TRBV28 TGTGCCAGCAGGACCGGGACGGATAATGAAAAACTGTTTTTT CASRTGTDNEKLFF
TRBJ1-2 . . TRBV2 TGTGCCAGCAGTAGTACCACAGGGATGTATGGCTACACCTTC CASSSTTGMYGYTF